The source of this TCR beta chain is a study of Graves' ophthalmopathy and Graves' hyperthyroidism. In regard to this clonotype: Mismatch with germline at one junction end may stem from a read error.

Beta-chain TCR CDR3 regions were amplified from RNA transcripts. The workflow started with a first-round RT-PCR run with HTBI primers and then moved on to a second-round multiplex PCR. In TCRdb, the multiplex PCR reads were re-called with MiXCR into one record per CDR3 protein. This table holds approximately 700,000 distinct CDR3 sequences, 40% found once. Sequencing was carried out using peripheral blood. This TCR was recovered from an adult man with Graves' ophthalmopathy.

The DNA of the CDR3 is TGCAGCGCCAAGACTAGCGGGGACAACGTCCTGACTTTC. Its protein is CSAKTSGDNVLTF. The chain recombines TRBV29-1 with TRBJ2-6; 11 bases align to TRBD2. Germline loops: CDR1 SQVTM, CDR2 ANQGSEA. CDR3 length: 13 residues.